The source of this T cell receptor beta chain is a study of blood T cells in healthy people across ages. Study-level information: Through template switching, about one barcoded beta molecule was captured per two T cells, as measured in model experiments. Findings and limits, study-wide: Percentage of naive T cells showed a strong correlation with TCR beta diversity.

V lost 0 bases and J 0 bases, leaving 12 bases between the germline ends. The CDR3 runs to 18 residues. Germline values: CDR1 ENHRY, CDR2 SYGVKD. A word on this clonotype: Its cognate antigen is unknown.

Primed by a sample-barcoded 5' primer and a J-beta primer mix, a second PCR proceeded for about 6 to 11 cycles. A single record per CDR3 protein comes from TCRdb applying MiXCR to the 5' RACE reads. Found here are roughly 730,000 distinct CDR3 sequences, about 56% of them singletons; the top ten hold roughly 24%. This chain uses TRBV10-3 with TRBJ2-6; D gene uncertain. The receptor was isolated from a man in his forties or fifties in good health. The source material was blood. The CDR3 is CAISESRQGASGANVLTF. DNA for the CDR3: TGTGCCATCAGTGAGTCGAGGCAAGGAGCCTCTGGGGCCAACGTCCTGACTTTC.